The source of this T cell receptor beta chain is a study of T cell changes during pregnancy in multiple sclerosis. TCRdb's copy holds only in-frame clones and misses some; the assay was immunoSEQ multiplex PCR. The repertoire includes approximately 70,000 clones, roughly 92% of them detected once, and roughly 2% sits in the top ten. Deletions cut 3 bases from V and 4 bases from J, with 9 bases between. Germline V CDR1 and CDR2: SGHAT, FQNNGV. The CDR3 runs 13 residues. The sample here was peripheral blood, taken in the second trimester of pregnancy. The receptor's source is a female donor with multiple sclerosis, enrolled in a pregnancy study. This chain joins TRBV11-2 and TRBJ2-5; D remains unclear. CDR3 loop: CASSFSPRETQYF. For the CDR3, the DNA is TGTGCCAGCAGCTTTAGCCCTCGAGAGACCCAGTACTTC. Supplemented by reference TRBV11-2 and TRBJ2-5, the full variable domain reads EAGVAQSPRYKIIEKRQSVAFWCNPISGHATLYWYQQILGQGPKLLIQFQNNGVVDDSQLPKDRFSAERLKGVDSTLKIQPAKLEDSAVYLCASSFSPRETQYFGPGTRLLVL.